The T cell receptor (beta chain) described here comes from a study of T cells in Graves' hyperthyroidism and ophthalmopathy. In this sample, this clonotype turned up once. Its antigen is undetermined. One junction end disagrees with the germline gene, perhaps due to a read error. RNA transcripts yielded amplified TCR beta CDR3 regions. The primer set for the first-round RT-PCR of the TCR CDR3 was HTBI. MiXCR, applied by TCRdb to the multiplex PCR reads, yields one record per CDR3 protein. The profile shows about 570,000 distinct CDR3 sequences, around 45% of them singletons. Study-wide results and limits: Blood shared most expanded thyroid clonotypes above 0.001. Onset of ophthalmopathy came a median approximately 6.8 months after the model predicted it.

The CDR3 contains 13 residues. Germline V gene lookup returns CDR1 WSHSY and CDR2 SAAADI. Uncontrolled infection, other autoimmune disease, pregnancy or lactation barred patients from enrollment. Diagnosis rested on symptoms, serum thyroxine and TRAb, thyroid ultrasound, and orbital computed tomography. This clonotype was obtained from an adult woman with Graves' disease, either hyperthyroidism or ophthalmopathy (not recorded which). The sequenced sample consisted of peripheral blood or thyroid tissue (not recorded which). V is TRBV10-2 and J is TRBJ1-5; tentatively, D is TRBD1 (5 bases). The CDR3 protein is CATSDGARQPQHF. The CDR3 coding sequence is TGCGCCACCAGTGACGGGGCACGGCAGCCCCAGCATTTT.